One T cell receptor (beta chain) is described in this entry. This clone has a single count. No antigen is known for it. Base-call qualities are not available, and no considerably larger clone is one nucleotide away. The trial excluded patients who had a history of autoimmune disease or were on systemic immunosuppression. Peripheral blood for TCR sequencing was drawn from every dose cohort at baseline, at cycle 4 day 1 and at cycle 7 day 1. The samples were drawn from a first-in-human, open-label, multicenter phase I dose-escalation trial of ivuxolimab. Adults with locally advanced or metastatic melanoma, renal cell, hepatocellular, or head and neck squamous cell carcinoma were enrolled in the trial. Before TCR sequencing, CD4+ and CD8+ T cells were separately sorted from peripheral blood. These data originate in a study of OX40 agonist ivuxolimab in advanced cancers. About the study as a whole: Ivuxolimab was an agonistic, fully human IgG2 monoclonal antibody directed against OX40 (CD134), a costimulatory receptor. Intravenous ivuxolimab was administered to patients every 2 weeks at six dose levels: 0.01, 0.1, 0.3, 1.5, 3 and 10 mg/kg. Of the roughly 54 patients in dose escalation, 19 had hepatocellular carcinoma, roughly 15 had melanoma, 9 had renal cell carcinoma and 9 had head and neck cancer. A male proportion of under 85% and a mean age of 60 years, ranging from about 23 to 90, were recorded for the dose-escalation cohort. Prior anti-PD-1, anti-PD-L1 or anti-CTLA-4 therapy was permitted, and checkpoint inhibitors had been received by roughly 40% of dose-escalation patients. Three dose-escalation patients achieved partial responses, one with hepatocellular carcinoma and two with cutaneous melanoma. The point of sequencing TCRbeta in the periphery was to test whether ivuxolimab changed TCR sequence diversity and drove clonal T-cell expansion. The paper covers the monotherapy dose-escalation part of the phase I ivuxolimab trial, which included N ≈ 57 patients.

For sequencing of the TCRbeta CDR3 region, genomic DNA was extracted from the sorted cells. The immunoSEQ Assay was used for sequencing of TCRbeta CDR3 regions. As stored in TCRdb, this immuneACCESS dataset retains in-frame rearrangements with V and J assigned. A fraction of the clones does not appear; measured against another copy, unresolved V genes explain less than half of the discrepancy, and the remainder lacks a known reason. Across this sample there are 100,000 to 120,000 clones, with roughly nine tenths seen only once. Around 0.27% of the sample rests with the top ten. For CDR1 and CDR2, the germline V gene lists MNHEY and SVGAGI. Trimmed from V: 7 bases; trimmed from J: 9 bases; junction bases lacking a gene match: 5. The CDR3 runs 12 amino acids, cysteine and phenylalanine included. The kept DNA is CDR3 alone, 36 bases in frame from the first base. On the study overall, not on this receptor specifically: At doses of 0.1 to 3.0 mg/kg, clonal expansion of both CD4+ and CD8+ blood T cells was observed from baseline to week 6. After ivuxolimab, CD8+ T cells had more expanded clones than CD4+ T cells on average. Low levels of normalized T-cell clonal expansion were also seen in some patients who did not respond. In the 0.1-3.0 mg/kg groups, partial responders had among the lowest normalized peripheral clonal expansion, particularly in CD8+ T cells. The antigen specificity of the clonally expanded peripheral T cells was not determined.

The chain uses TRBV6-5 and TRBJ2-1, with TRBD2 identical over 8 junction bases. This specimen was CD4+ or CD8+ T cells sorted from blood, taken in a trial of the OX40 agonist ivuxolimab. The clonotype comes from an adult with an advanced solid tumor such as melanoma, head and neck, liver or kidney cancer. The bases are TGTGCCAGCACCTACGGGGGGGGTGAGCAGTTCTTC. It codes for CASTYGGGEQFF.